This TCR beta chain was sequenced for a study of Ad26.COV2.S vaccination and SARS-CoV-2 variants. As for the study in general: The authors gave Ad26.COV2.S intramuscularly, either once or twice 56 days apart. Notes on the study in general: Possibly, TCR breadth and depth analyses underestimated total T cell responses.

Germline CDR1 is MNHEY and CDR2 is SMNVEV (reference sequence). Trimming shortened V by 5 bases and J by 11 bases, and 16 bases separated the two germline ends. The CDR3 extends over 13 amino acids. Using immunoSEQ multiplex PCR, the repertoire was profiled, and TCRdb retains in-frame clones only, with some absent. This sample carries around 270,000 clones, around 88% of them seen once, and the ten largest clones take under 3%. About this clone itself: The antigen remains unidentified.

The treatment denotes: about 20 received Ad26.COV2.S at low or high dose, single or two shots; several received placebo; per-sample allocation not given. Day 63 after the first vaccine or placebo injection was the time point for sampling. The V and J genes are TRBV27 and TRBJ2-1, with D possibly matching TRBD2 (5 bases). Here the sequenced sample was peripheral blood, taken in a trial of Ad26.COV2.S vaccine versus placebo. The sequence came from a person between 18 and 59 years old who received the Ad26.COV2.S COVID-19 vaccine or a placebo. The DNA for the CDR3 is TGTGCCAGCAGTACCCTCGGGGTGGGGAAGCAGTTCTTC. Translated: CASSTLGVGKQFF.